This is a list of T cell receptor beta chains from one sample in a study of OX40 agonist ivuxolimab in advanced cancers. The assay was immunoSEQ multiplex PCR, and TCRdb's table has in-frame clones only and misses some. The profile covers 65,000 to 85,000 clones, with 70% to 90% appearing a single time and over 0.55% taken by the ten largest. The input for sequencing was CD4+ or CD8+ T cells sorted from blood, taken in a trial of the OX40 agonist ivuxolimab. The receptors originated from an adult with an advanced solid tumor such as melanoma, head and neck, liver or kidney cancer. CDR3s include the opening cysteine and the closing phenylalanine or tryptophan. A D gene is named only where the DNA matches it firmly. A clone size is listed for some rows: how often the clone was seen (once, few, many), or a class if it is expanded.

j_gene: TRBJ2-7
abundance: -
v_gene: TRBV7-8
d_gene: TRBD1
CDR3aa: CASSPGQGNEQYF
CDR3nt: TGTGCCAGCAGCCCCGGACAGGGGAACGAGCAGTACTTC

j_gene: TRBJ1-1
abundance: -
v_gene: TRBV18
d_gene: -
CDR3aa: CASSPSRDTEAFF
CDR3nt: TGTGCCAGCTCACCAAGCAGGGATACTGAAGCTTTCTTT

j_gene: TRBJ2-6
abundance: -
v_gene: TRBV11-3
d_gene: -
CDR3aa: CASSSGTGANVLTF
CDR3nt: TGTGCCAGCAGCTCCGGAACTGGGGCCAACGTCCTGACTTTC

j_gene: TRBJ2-7
abundance: -
v_gene: TRBV28
d_gene: -
CDR3aa: CASSGEIYEQYF
CDR3nt: TGTGCCAGCAGTGGCGAAATTTACGAGCAGTACTTC

j_gene: TRBJ2-1
abundance: -
v_gene: TRBV6-5
d_gene: TRBD2
CDR3aa: CASSYSNKAGGPIF
CDR3nt: TGTGCCAGCAGTTACTCGAATAAAGCGGGGGGGCCGATCTTC

j_gene: TRBJ2-7
abundance: -
v_gene: TRBV5-1
d_gene: -
CDR3aa: CASSIAGQASYEQYF
CDR3nt: TGCGCCAGCAGCATAGCGGGACAGGCATCCTACGAGCAGTACTTC

j_gene: TRBJ2-3
abundance: -
v_gene: TRBV19
d_gene: -
CDR3aa: CASSDRSMDTQYF
CDR3nt: TGTGCCAGTAGTGACAGAAGCATGGATACGCAGTATTTT

j_gene: TRBJ1-1
abundance: once
v_gene: TRBV7-2
d_gene: TRBD1
CDR3aa: CASSGQANTEAFF
CDR3nt: TGTGCCAGCAGCGGACAGGCGAACACTGAAGCTTTCTTT

j_gene: TRBJ1-1
abundance: -
v_gene: TRBV6-5
d_gene: TRBD1
CDR3aa: CASLSGTGGNTEAFF
CDR3nt: TGTGCCAGCCTATCCGGGACAGGGGGTAACACTGAAGCTTTCTTT

j_gene: TRBJ2-3
abundance: -
v_gene: TRBV25-1
d_gene: TRBD2
CDR3aa: CASNGGVINTDTQYF
CDR3nt: TGTGCCAGCAACGGGGGGGTGATTAACACAGATACGCAGTATTTT

j_gene: TRBJ2-3
abundance: once
v_gene: TRBV15
d_gene: TRBD2
CDR3aa: CATSTGLAGGTDTQYF
CDR3nt: TGTGCCACCAGCACAGGGCTAGCGGGGGGCACAGATACGCAGTATTTT

j_gene: TRBJ2-1
abundance: -
v_gene: TRBV5-1
d_gene: TRBD2
CDR3aa: CASSQGGGSNEQFF
CDR3nt: TGCGCCAGCAGCCAGGGCGGGGGAAGCAATGAGCAGTTCTTC

j_gene: TRBJ2-3
abundance: -
v_gene: TRBV5-4
d_gene: TRBD1
CDR3aa: CASSLTGASTDTQYF
CDR3nt: TGTGCCAGCAGCTTGACAGGGGCCAGCACAGATACGCAGTATTTT

j_gene: TRBJ1-1
abundance: -
v_gene: TRBV5-1
d_gene: -
CDR3aa: CASSKDSMDTEAFF
CDR3nt: TGCGCCAGCAGTAAGGACAGCATGGACACTGAAGCTTTCTTT

j_gene: TRBJ1-1
abundance: -
v_gene: TRBV13
d_gene: -
CDR3aa: CASSLAILNTEAFF
CDR3nt: TGTGCCAGCAGCTTGGCGATTTTGAACACTGAAGCTTTCTTT

j_gene: TRBJ2-2
abundance: -
v_gene: TRBV6-1
d_gene: -
CDR3aa: CASSGPRSVTTGELFF
CDR3nt: TGTGCCAGCAGTGGACCCCGAAGTGTCACCACCGGGGAGCTGTTTTTT

j_gene: TRBJ2-2
abundance: -
v_gene: TRBV14
d_gene: -
CDR3aa: CASSQLRDSNTGELFF
CDR3nt: TGTGCCAGCAGCCAGCTCCGAGACAGCAACACCGGGGAGCTGTTTTTT

j_gene: TRBJ1-1
abundance: few
v_gene: TRBV11-2
d_gene: -
CDR3aa: CASSLGGNTEAFF
CDR3nt: TGTGCCAGCAGCTTAGGTGGGAACACTGAAGCTTTCTTT

j_gene: TRBJ1-2
abundance: -
v_gene: TRBV5-4
d_gene: -
CDR3aa: CASSSQGLFGYTF
CDR3nt: TGTGCCAGCAGCTCCCAGGGCTTGTTTGGCTACACCTTC

j_gene: TRBJ1-4
abundance: -
v_gene: TRBV4-2
d_gene: TRBD1
CDR3aa: CASSQEGGGGSEKLFF
CDR3nt: TGTGCCAGCAGCCAAGAAGGGGGCGGGGGGTCGGAAAAACTGTTTTTT

j_gene: TRBJ1-1
abundance: once
v_gene: TRBV19
d_gene: -
CDR3aa: CASSKQGPPSTEAFF
CDR3nt: TGTGCCAGTAGTAAACAAGGGCCTCCAAGCACTGAAGCTTTCTTT

j_gene: TRBJ2-5
abundance: -
v_gene: TRBV2
d_gene: -
CDR3aa: CASSELRDSQETQYF
CDR3nt: TGTGCCAGCAGTGAACTCCGGGACTCGCAAGAGACCCAGTACTTC

j_gene: TRBJ2-5
abundance: -
v_gene: TRBV5-6
d_gene: TRBD1
CDR3aa: CASSWGRQGVETQYF
CDR3nt: TGTGCCAGCAGCTGGGGCCGACAGGGTGTGGAGACCCAGTACTTC

j_gene: TRBJ1-5
abundance: -
v_gene: TRBV6-1
d_gene: -
CDR3aa: CASSERGNQPQHF
CDR3nt: TGTGCCAGCAGTGAAAGGGGAAATCAGCCCCAGCATTTT

j_gene: TRBJ2-3
abundance: -
v_gene: TRBV2
d_gene: -
CDR3aa: CAVRESTDTQYF
CDR3nt: TGTGCCGTCCGGGAGTCCACAGATACGCAGTATTTT

j_gene: TRBJ1-3
abundance: once
v_gene: TRBV19
d_gene: -
CDR3aa: CASSIGGGSGNTIYF
CDR3nt: TGTGCCAGTAGTATAGGAGGCGGGTCTGGAAACACCATATATTTT

j_gene: TRBJ1-4
abundance: -
v_gene: TRBV18
d_gene: TRBD1
CDR3aa: CASSPPTGVRNEKLFF
CDR3nt: TGTGCCAGCTCACCCCCGACAGGGGTCCGAAATGAAAAACTGTTTTTT

j_gene: TRBJ1-4
abundance: -
v_gene: TRBV7-2
d_gene: -
CDR3aa: CASSPRIGNVEKLFF
CDR3nt: TGTGCCAGCAGCCCCCGGATTGGGAACGTTGAAAAACTGTTTTTT

j_gene: TRBJ2-1
abundance: -
v_gene: TRBV7-6
d_gene: TRBD2
CDR3aa: CASSPEVAGEYNEQFF
CDR3nt: TGTGCCAGCAGCCCAGAGGTGGCGGGGGAATACAATGAGCAGTTCTTC

j_gene: TRBJ1-2
abundance: -
v_gene: TRBV29-1
d_gene: -
CDR3aa: CSVASPNLYGYTF
CDR3nt: TGCAGCGTTGCCTCACCCAACCTTTATGGCTACACCTTC

j_gene: TRBJ2-5
abundance: -
v_gene: TRBV7-6
d_gene: TRBD1
CDR3aa: CASSLNEGATQYF
CDR3nt: TGTGCCAGCAGCTTAAATGAGGGGGCGACCCAGTACTTC

j_gene: TRBJ2-3
abundance: -
v_gene: TRBV5-1
d_gene: -
CDR3aa: CASSLNLAGPSTDTQYF
CDR3nt: TGCGCCAGCAGCTTGAATTTGGCGGGCCCTAGCACAGATACGCAGTATTTT

j_gene: TRBJ1-1
abundance: -
v_gene: TRBV7-2
d_gene: TRBD1
CDR3aa: CASSLPGTGSTNTEAFF
CDR3nt: TGTGCCAGCAGCTTACCCGGGACAGGGAGTACGAACACTGAAGCTTTCTTT

j_gene: TRBJ1-1
abundance: few
v_gene: TRBV5-1
d_gene: TRBD1
CDR3aa: CASSLGQDDSAFF
CDR3nt: TGCGCCAGCAGCCTAGGACAGGATGATTCTGCTTTCTTT

j_gene: TRBJ2-2
abundance: -
v_gene: TRBV5-1
d_gene: -
CDR3aa: CASSYRTDTGELFF
CDR3nt: TGCGCCAGCAGCTATCGGACAGACACCGGGGAGCTGTTTTTT

j_gene: TRBJ1-1
abundance: -
v_gene: TRBV6-1
d_gene: TRBD1
CDR3aa: CASSANDRGPRTEAFF
CDR3nt: TGTGCCAGCAGTGCTAACGACAGGGGGCCGAGGACTGAAGCTTTCTTT

j_gene: TRBJ1-6
abundance: -
v_gene: TRBV6-1
d_gene: -
CDR3aa: CASGPRGGNSPLHF
CDR3nt: TGTGCCAGCGGACCTCGGGGGGGAAATTCACCCCTCCACTTT

j_gene: TRBJ1-3
abundance: once
v_gene: TRBV30
d_gene: -
CDR3aa: CAWTQTLFSGNTIYF
CDR3nt: TGTGCCTGGACCCAGACACTTTTCTCTGGAAACACCATATATTTT

j_gene: TRBJ1-2
abundance: -
v_gene: TRBV1
d_gene: -
CDR3aa: CTSSQDSQESPSHDGYTF
CDR3nt: TGCACCAGCAGCCAAGATAGCCAGGAATCCCCGTCGCACGATGGCTACACCTTC

j_gene: TRBJ2-7
abundance: -
v_gene: TRBV27
d_gene: TRBD1
CDR3aa: CASTSLGTGEYEQYF
CDR3nt: TGTGCCAGCACTTCTCTCGGGACAGGGGAGTACGAGCAGTACTTC

j_gene: TRBJ2-5
abundance: -
v_gene: TRBV6-5
d_gene: -
CDR3aa: CASSSPAGAETQYF
CDR3nt: TGTGCCAGCAGTTCCCCGGCAGGGGCAGAGACCCAGTACTTC

j_gene: TRBJ1-5
abundance: -
v_gene: TRBV18
d_gene: TRBD1
CDR3aa: CANSEGQNQPQHF
CDR3nt: TGTGCCAACTCAGAGGGACAGAATCAGCCCCAGCATTTT

j_gene: TRBJ2-1
abundance: -
v_gene: TRBV5-1
d_gene: TRBD2
CDR3aa: CASSFSGGVLDEQFF
CDR3nt: TGCGCCAGCAGCTTTAGCGGGGGGGTCCTGGATGAGCAGTTCTTC

j_gene: TRBJ1-5
abundance: -
v_gene: TRBV5-8
d_gene: -
CDR3aa: CASSLRGPLNQPQHF
CDR3nt: TGTGCCAGCAGCTTACGGGGCCCCCTCAATCAGCCCCAGCATTTT

j_gene: TRBJ2-5
abundance: -
v_gene: TRBV2
d_gene: -
CDR3aa: CASTPPRSGFEETQYF
CDR3nt: TGTGCCAGCACCCCCCCGAGGTCTGGGTTTGAGGAGACCCAGTACTTC

j_gene: TRBJ1-4
abundance: -
v_gene: TRBV30
d_gene: -
CDR3aa: CAWGGQRDEKLFF
CDR3nt: TGTGCCTGGGGAGGACAGCGCGATGAAAAACTGTTTTTT

j_gene: TRBJ1-4
abundance: -
v_gene: TRBV7-9
d_gene: TRBD1
CDR3aa: CASRRGQGNEKLFF
CDR3nt: TGTGCCAGCCGTAGGGGACAGGGGAATGAAAAACTGTTTTTT

j_gene: TRBJ2-1
abundance: few
v_gene: TRBV2
d_gene: -
CDR3aa: CASSEALEGEQFF
CDR3nt: TGTGCCAGCAGTGAAGCGCTTGAGGGTGAGCAGTTCTTC

j_gene: TRBJ1-2
abundance: -
v_gene: TRBV6-1
d_gene: -
CDR3aa: CASSELGGRYGYTF
CDR3nt: TGTGCCAGCAGTGAACTTGGAGGTCGCTATGGCTACACCTTC

j_gene: TRBJ2-2
abundance: once
v_gene: TRBV10-2
d_gene: -
CDR3aa: CAGGPTGELFF
CDR3nt: TGCGCCGGAGGACCGACCGGGGAGCTGTTTTTT

j_gene: TRBJ2-1
abundance: -
v_gene: TRBV10-3
d_gene: TRBD2
CDR3aa: CAISGGRGGGNEQFF
CDR3nt: TGTGCCATCAGCGGGGGGAGGGGTGGCGGCAATGAGCAGTTCTTC

j_gene: TRBJ1-1
abundance: once
v_gene: TRBV14
d_gene: -
CDR3aa: CASSQLGGNTEAFF
CDR3nt: TGTGCCAGCAGCCAATTAGGGGGTAACACTGAAGCTTTCTTT

j_gene: TRBJ2-1
abundance: -
v_gene: TRBV4-2
d_gene: -
CDR3aa: CASSPRDLTNEQFF
CDR3nt: TGTGCCAGCAGCCCCCGGGACTTAACCAATGAGCAGTTCTTC

j_gene: TRBJ2-3
abundance: -
v_gene: TRBV7-2
d_gene: -
CDR3aa: CASSPGRGVLTDTQYF
CDR3nt: TGTGCCAGCAGCCCCGGAAGGGGGGTTCTCACAGATACGCAGTATTTT

j_gene: TRBJ1-2
abundance: -
v_gene: TRBV6-1
d_gene: -
CDR3aa: CASSEGTTGRRGYTF
CDR3nt: TGTGCCAGCAGTGAAGGGACTACAGGGAGGAGAGGCTACACCTTC